This T cell receptor beta chain emerged from a study of blood T cell repertoires in COVID-19. On the study more broadly: COVID-19 samples from acute and convalescent phases originated in the United States, Italy and Spain. Sources were T cells, B-cell-depleted T cells, or PBMCs; the material itself was cDNA or gDNA.

Germline CDR1 WNHNN, CDR2 SYGVQD (reference sequence). The CDR3 sequence is 17 residues long. J was trimmed by 2 bases and V by 5 bases; bases with no gene match: 6. As processed by the authors: Nucleated cell counts were estimated from reference gene primer amplification. The method was immunoSEQ multiplex PCR; TCRdb's version includes in-frame clones alone and lacks a portion of them. That table is the source of V, J and clone size, and D and trimming were worked out from the DNA. The repertoire holds 50,000 to 75,000 clones, around 80% seen once, with approximately 3.8% in the top ten. The sequence derives from a man aged 60 to 75 with acute or convalescent COVID-19. The chain is built from TRBV10-1 and TRBJ2-1, with TRBD2 matching 13 bases. The sequencing sample was made of peripheral blood. CDR3 in DNA: TGCGCCAGCAGTCCTCGGACTAGCGGGAGACCCTACAATGAGCAGTTCTTC. Translation gives CASSPRTSGRPYNEQFF.